The clone carrying this T cell receptor (beta chain) was found a few times. Its antigen is not identified. The CDR3 loop spans 12 amino acids. The germline V gene has CDR1 GTSNPN and CDR2 SVGIG (reference sequence). Trimming removed 6 bases at V and 5 bases at J, with 11 bases between. The data are from a study of CD8 T cells in ankylosing spondylitis. Generation of TCR beta libraries employed quantitative 5'-RACE incorporating molecular barcodes. Via MiXCR, TCRdb re-called the 5' RACE reads, giving one row per CDR3 protein. There are 700,000 to 1,000,000 distinct CDR3 sequences in the sample; about 11% occur only once, and about 0.5% lies in the top ten. Study observations and caveats: Prior work had noted some motif variants in reactive arthritis blood and synovial fluid. Clones linked to disease, bearing a CD8+ phenotype, were relatively rare in peripheral blood. The study looked at matched synovial fluid samples from ankylosing spondylitis patients. Disease-linked clones were reported to be significantly enriched there. Seemingly distinctive of ankylosing spondylitis blood was a TCR beta motif formed by eight highly homologous variants.

This chain links TRBV30 with TRBJ2-1; D gene uncertain. Sequencing was done on a sample of blood, either unsorted or a sorted T cell fraction (not recorded which). This clonotype was sampled from a male donor with ankylosing spondylitis. The DNA for the CDR3 is TGTGCCTGCGGACCAAAGAACAATGAGCAGTTCTTC. It is translated as CACGPKNNEQFF.